What follows are 14 T cell receptor beta chains derived from one specimen sequenced in a study of shared clonotypes between healthy human individuals. Libraries were prepared by immunoSEQ multiplex PCR; TCRdb keeps only in-frame clonotypes and omits some of them. The data show 400,000 to 500,000 clones, over 65% seen once. Sequenced sample: PBMCs. These receptors were collected from a woman in her forties in good health. Some clones in this sample may be carry-over from other donors' samples.

The chain uses TRBV27 and TRBJ1-2, with D maybe TRBD1 (5 bases). The CDR3 length is 14 residues. Germline V gene data show CDR1 as MNHEY and CDR2 as SMNVEV (reference sequence). The V gene lost 1 base and the J gene lost 6 bases, with 12 bases spanning the gap. In DNA form, the CDR3 reads TGTGCCAGCAGTTTATTGTGGGGCGCGAATGGCTACACCTTC. It encodes CASSLLWGANGYTF.

This clone was seen repeatedly, ten times or more. Different DNA sequences within this sample yield the same CDR3. V is TRBV18 and J is TRBJ2-2, with D unresolved. The V gene's germline CDR1 is KGHSH and CDR2 LQKENI. V was pared by 2 bases and J by 5 bases, with 3 bases between. CDR3 length equals 12 residues. CDR3 nucleotides: TGTGCCAGCTCACCAGGAACCGGGGAGCTGTTTTTT. This encodes CASSPGTGELFF.

About this clone itself: Within the sample, other DNA sequences also encode this same CDR3. The rearrangement uses TRBV9 and TRBJ1-2; weak D call: TRBD1 (5 bases). The CDR3 is 14 residues long. The germline V gene encodes CDR1 SGDLS and CDR2 YYNGEE. Trimming removed 5 bases from V and 4 bases from J, with 15 bases in between. The CDR3 DNA reads as TGTGCCAGCAGTGTGGGGGAGTCCAGCTATGGCTACACCTTC. Amino acid sequence: CASSVGESSYGYTF.

This chain links TRBV2 with TRBJ2-2, with D perhaps matching TRBD2 (5 bases). This CDR3 region has 16 residues. The germline V and J ends were trimmed by 2 bases and 1 base, with 11 bases remaining between them. Germline assignment: CDR1 SNHLY and CDR2 FYNNEI. CDR3 in amino acids: CASSELGIGNTGELFF. DNA for the CDR3: TGTGCCAGCAGTGAACTCGGGATTGGGAACACCGGGGAGCTGTTTTTT.

V gene TRBV7-2 combines with J gene TRBJ2-7; 7 nucleotides line up with TRBD1. The V gene end was trimmed by 5 bases and the J gene end by 2 bases; junction bases not matched to a gene: 9. From germline, CDR1 is SGHTA and CDR2 FQGNSA. The CDR3 runs to 15 residues. CDR3 bases: TGTGCCAGCAGCCACGACAGGGCCCGAGCCTACGAGCAGTACTTC. Translation gives CASSHDRARAYEQYF.

The V call is TRBV7-8, the J call TRBJ2-7; TRBD2 agrees at 7 bases. V trimming: 6 bases; J trimming: 1 base; junction bases outside the gene matches: 9. CDR1 is SGHVS and CDR2 is FQNEAQ in the germline V gene. The CDR3 length is 15 residues. The CDR3: CASSRGSSGSYEQYF. CDR3 in DNA: TGTGCCAGCAGTCGCGGGTCTAGCGGTTCCTACGAGCAGTACTTC. The complete variable domain, with remaining parts taken from reference TRBV7-8 and TRBJ2-7, reads GAGVSQSPRYKVAKRGQDVALRCDPISGHVSLFWYQQALGQGPEFLTYFQNEAQLDKSGLPSDRFFAERPEGSVSTLKIQRTQQEDSAVYLCASSRGSSGSYEQYFGPGTRLTVT.

The V and J genes are TRBV18 and TRBJ2-7; TRBD1 agrees at 8 bases. CDR1 and CDR2 from the germline V gene are KGHSH and LQKENI. Trimming at V came to 6 bases and at J to 0 bases, leaving 10 bases not matched to a gene. This CDR3 is 16 amino acids long. CDR3 DNA sequence: TGTGCCAGCTCGCCCGGACAGGGAAGGGGCTCCTACGAGCAGTACTTC. This codes for CASSPGQGRGSYEQYF.

The chain carries TRBV5-1 and TRBJ2-7; D uncertain. In germline, CDR1 is SGHRS, CDR2 YFSETQ. Trimming stripped 0 bases from V and 5 bases from J, with 3 bases between. This CDR3 is 11 amino acids long. Here the CDR3 reads CASSLAHEQYF. DNA for the CDR3: TGCGCCAGCAGCTTGGCCCACGAGCAGTACTTC.

This clone was detected ten times or more. The chain joins TRBV7-9 to TRBJ2-3; TRBD2 agrees at 14 bases. This CDR3 contains 17 residues. The trim removed 5 bases at V and 6 bases at J, leaving 10 bases unmatched. CDR1 and CDR2 (germline): SEHNR, FQNEAQ (reference sequence). The CDR3 sequence is CASSPKGLAGASDTQYF. CDR3 DNA sequence: TGTGCCAGCAGCCCAAAGGGACTAGCGGGAGCTTCGGATACGCAGTATTTT. Together with reference TRBV7-9 and TRBJ2-3, the CDR3 gives the full variable domain: DTGVSQNPRHKITKRGQNVTFRCDPISEHNRLYWYRQTLGQGPEFLTYFQNEAQLEKSRLLSDRFSAERPKGSFSTLEIQRTEQGDSAMYLCASSPKGLAGASDTQYFGPGTRLTVL.

The chain carries TRBV7-3 and TRBJ1-2, with 9 bases lining up with TRBD1. The CDR3 is made up of 13 amino acids. CDR1 is SGHTA and CDR2 is FQGTGA in the germline V gene. V dropped 5 bases and J dropped 6; count of bases not matched to a gene: 4. The chain's CDR3 is CASSMGQGDGYTF. In nucleotides, the CDR3 is TGTGCCAGCAGCATGGGACAGGGAGATGGCTACACCTTC.

This chain connects TRBV28 to TRBJ2-5; TRBD1 agrees at 8 bases. With the DNA end fitting TRBJ2-7 better, the J assignment may be wrong. This CDR3 is 13 amino acids long. Germline V CDR1 and CDR2: MDHEN, SYDVKM. The CDR3 here is CATHQGAVDEQYF. CDR3 bases: TGTGCCACCCACCAGGGGGCAGTCGACGAGCAGTACTTC.

V and J are TRBV11-1 and TRBJ2-7; D perhaps matches TRBD1 (6 bases). The length of the CDR3 is 12 residues. The ends were cut back, 5 bases at V and 3 bases at J, with 8 bases in the middle. Per germline, CDR1 SGHAT and CDR2 FQDESV (reference sequence). The CDR3 region is CASSPGHYEQYF. In DNA form, the CDR3 reads TGTGCCAGCAGCCCGGGACACTACGAGCAGTACTTC.

The chain employs TRBV28 and TRBJ1-6; no definite D call. Germline V CDR1 and CDR2: MDHEN, SYDVKM. The CDR3 totals 14 residues. Deletions cut 6 bases from V and 9 bases from J, with 15 bases between. CDR3 residues: CASRTGIGGSPLHF. DNA of the CDR3: TGTGCCAGCAGAACCGGGATAGGAGGTTCACCCCTCCACTTT.

The chain is built from TRBV11-3 and TRBJ2-7; TRBD1 or TRBD2 may be the D gene (5 bases each). The V and J ends lost 3 bases and 6 bases respectively, with 12 bases between them. The CDR3 contains 13 residues. Germline V lookup: CDR1 SGHNT, CDR2 YENEEA. The CDR3 loop is CASSFTEGSEQYF. For the CDR3, the DNA is TGTGCCAGCAGCTTCACCGAGGGGAGCGAGCAGTACTTC.